This TCR beta chain appears in the sequencing data of a study of cytomegalovirus exposure and HLA in healthy donors. The CDR3 length is 15 residues. Germline V lookup: CDR1 MNHEY, CDR2 SVGAGI. V dropped 5 bases and J dropped 0 bases, with 12 bases sitting between them. PCR primers comprised 60 Vbeta and 13 Jbeta primers. The table came from immunoSEQ multiplex PCR; TCRdb's copy has only in-frame clones and leaves some out. The sample yields under 200,000 clones, over 60% seen once. This clone came up a few times. Sequencing was performed on PBMCs. This TCR was sampled from a woman in her thirties or forties in good health and CMV-seronegative. This chain joins TRBV6-5 and TRBJ2-3; tentatively, D is TRBD1 (6 bases). The CDR3 spells CASSRTGKSTDTQYF. CDR3 coding DNA: TGTGCCAGCAGTCGAACAGGGAAAAGCACAGATACGCAGTATTTT.